This passage covers 30 T cell receptor beta chains from one sample sequenced in a study of T cell changes during pregnancy in multiple sclerosis. Assay: immunoSEQ multiplex PCR; the TCRdb copy retains only in-frame clones and omits some. The sample comprises tens of thousands of clones, 90% to 95% of which are singletons, and 1.5% to 2% rests with the top ten. The material was peripheral blood, obtained after pregnancy. Source of these receptors: a female donor in good health, enrolled as a control in a pregnancy study.

The rearrangement uses TRBV4-2 and TRBJ1-2, with TRBD1 identical over 7 bases. V trimming: 6 bases; J trimming: 4 bases; junction bases outside the gene matches: 8. The CDR3 is 14 residues long. Germline V gene lookup returns CDR1 LGHNA and CDR2 YNFKEQ. The CDR3 loop is CASSFRDSIYGYTF. DNA for the CDR3: TGTGCCAGCAGTTTCCGGGACAGCATCTATGGCTACACCTTC.

This sequence joins TRBV19 and TRBJ2-7; TRBD2 might be the D (6 bases). Looked up from germline, CDR1 is LNHDA and CDR2 is SQIVND (reference sequence). The V gene lost 0 bases and the J gene lost 7 bases, with 10 bases spanning the gap. The CDR3 covers 13 residues. Here the CDR3 DNA reads TGTGCCAGTAGTATAGACCCAGGGAGGGAGCAGTACTTC. Its protein product is CASSIDPGREQYF.

This clone appeared once. The chain joins TRBV7-2 to TRBJ1-2; 7 bases fit TRBD1. There are 13 residues in the CDR3. V lost 5 bases and J lost 7; bases outside the gene matches: 7. Germline V gene data show CDR1 as SGHTA and CDR2 as FQGNSA. CDR3 sequence reads: CASSLDRVGGYTF. The DNA for the CDR3 is TGTGCCAGCAGCCTAGACAGGGTCGGTGGCTACACCTTC. The full variable domain, in which reference TRBV7-2 and TRBJ1-2 provide the parts outside the CDR3, is GAGVSQSPSNKVTEKGKDVELRCDPISGHTALYWYRQSLGQGLEFLIYFQGNSAPDKSGLPSDRFSAERTGGSVSTLTIQRTQQEDSAVYLCASSLDRVGGYTFGSGTRLTVV.

The rearrangement joins TRBV16 to TRBJ2-1; 10 positions agree with TRBD2. With 1 base clipped from V and 4 bases from J, the junction kept 10 bases outside the gene matches. This CDR3 has 18 residues. Germline values: CDR1 KGHSY, CDR2 FQNENV. CDR3 region: CASSQFELAGVKYNEQFF. The CDR3 bases are TGTGCCAGCAGCCAATTCGAGCTAGCGGGAGTTAAGTACAATGAGCAGTTCTTC.

The count of this clone is one. The chain recombines TRBV19 with TRBJ1-2; 7 bases are a match to TRBD1. Germline trimming cut 6 bases from V and 4 bases from J; bases unmatched to any gene: 8. Looked up from germline, CDR1 is LNHDA and CDR2 is SQIVND (reference sequence). The CDR3 loop spans 14 amino acids. DNA of the CDR3: TGTGCCAGTAGAGCCAGGGGGGCCCCCTATGGCTACACCTTC. It is translated as CASRARGAPYGYTF.

The rearrangement links TRBV5-1 to TRBJ2-1; 10 bases agree with TRBD2. Trimming took 7 bases from V and 3 from J; bases not matched to a gene: 10. CDR3 length: 16 amino acids. CDR1 and CDR2 from the germline V gene are SGHRS and YFSETQ. The CDR3 loop is CASVLSSGSLYNEQFF. CDR3 sequence (DNA): TGCGCCAGCGTCCTATCTAGCGGGAGTCTCTACAATGAGCAGTTCTTC.

The J gene is TRBJ2-1, the V gene TRBV28, with 8 bases fitting TRBD1. Germline values: CDR1 MDHEN, CDR2 SYDVKM. CDR3 length: 17 residues. Trimming cost V 6 bases and J 0 bases; bases outside gene matches: 10. In nucleotides, the CDR3 is TGTGCCAGCAGCCCGACAGGGGTGGCCAGCTCCTACAATGAGCAGTTCTTC. Protein sequence: CASSPTGVASSYNEQFF.

This sequence joins TRBV27 and TRBJ1-2; 8 bases agree with TRBD1. With V trimmed by 3 bases and J by 8 bases, 8 bases remained unmatched. The CDR3 totals 14 residues. Germline lookup yields CDR1 MNHEY and CDR2 SMNVEV (reference sequence). CDR3 residues: CASSFGRGLIGYTF. CDR3 nucleotides: TGTGCCAGCAGTTTTGGCAGGGGGCTTATAGGCTACACCTTC.

V gene TRBV7-6 combines with J gene TRBJ1-2, with 10 nucleotides matching TRBD1. The CDR3 sequence is 15 residues long. The V and J ends lost 5 bases and 4 bases, in that order; junction bases with no gene match: 7. In germline, CDR1 is SGHVS, CDR2 FNYEAQ. CDR3 amino acids: CASSAGQGVSYGYTF. The CDR3 nucleotides are TGTGCCAGCAGCGCAGGACAGGGGGTGAGCTATGGCTACACCTTC.

V and J are TRBV14 and TRBJ2-7; D is perhaps TRBD1 (6 bases). The CDR3 contains 15 residues. From germline, CDR1 is SGHDN and CDR2 FVKESK. Trimming stripped 5 bases from V and 8 bases from J, with 22 bases between. DNA for the CDR3: TGTGCCAGCAGCATAGAAACAGGGATTTGGGTGAAGCAGTACTTC. Its protein product is CASSIETGIWVKQYF.

The chain has TRBV2 and TRBJ2-5; 9 nucleotides agree with TRBD1. CDR3 length equals 15 residues. The germline V gene encodes CDR1 SNHLY and CDR2 FYNNEI. V lost 6 bases to trimming and J lost 4 bases; unmatched junction nucleotides: 9. The CDR3 sequence: CASSASGTGRETQYF. CDR3 sequence (DNA): TGTGCCAGCAGCGCGTCCGGGACAGGGAGAGAGACCCAGTACTTC.

The chain combines TRBV5-4 with TRBJ2-7; 8 nucleotides agree with TRBD2. The junction had 3 bases not matched to a gene; V was cut back by 4 bases and J by 0 bases. CDR3 size: 14 residues. The germline CDR1 and CDR2 sequences are SGHNT and YYREEE (reference sequence). CDR3 protein: CASSREGSSYEQYF. The CDR3 nucleotides read TGTGCCAGCAGCCGGGAGGGAAGCTCCTACGAGCAGTACTTC.

The genes are TRBV5-4 and TRBJ1-1; 9 positions agree with TRBD1. Germline CDR1 SGHNT, CDR2 YYREEE (reference sequence). V was clipped by 3 bases and J by 2 bases; unmatched bases: 2. The CDR3 is 14 residues long. CDR3 DNA: TGTGCCAGCAGCTCGACAGGGGGAAACACTGAAGCTTTCTTT. Translation: CASSSTGGNTEAFF.

This chain links TRBV5-4 with TRBJ2-1; tentative D call: TRBD2 (6 bases). The germline gives CDR1 SGHNT, CDR2 YYREEE (reference sequence). The V and J ends lost 2 bases and 9 bases respectively, with 15 bases between them. CDR3 length: 14 residues. The CDR3 protein is CASSFGAGSIEQFF. The CDR3 DNA reads as TGTGCCAGCAGCTTTGGTGCGGGATCGATTGAGCAGTTCTTC.

The J gene is TRBJ2-3, the V gene TRBV7-9, with D tentatively TRBD1 (6 bases). V was shortened by 1 base and J by 6 bases, with 20 bases between the two germline ends. CDR1 and CDR2 from the germline V gene are SEHNR and FQNEAQ (reference sequence). This CDR3 is 17 amino acids long. The CDR3 DNA reads as TGTGCCAGCAGCTTAGAAAGGACAGTAACCTCCGGGGATACGCAGTATTTT. This translates into CASSLERTVTSGDTQYF.

CDR3 nucleotide sequence: TGTGCCAGCAGTTACTCGACAGGAGAAATCACCGGGGAGCTGTTTTTT. Amino acid sequence: CASSYSTGEITGELFF. The chain employs TRBV6-5 and TRBJ2-2, with D perhaps TRBD1 (6 bases). V lost 0 bases and J lost 4, with 12 bases in between. The CDR3 has 16 amino acids. Germline V gives CDR1 MNHEY, CDR2 SVGAGI.

A few counts support this clone. The rearrangement joins TRBV5-1 to TRBJ1-1; a weak D match, TRBD1 (6 bases). The germline gives CDR1 SGHRS, CDR2 YFSETQ. This CDR3 is built from 13 residues. The germline V and J ends were trimmed by 4 bases and 4 bases, with 11 bases remaining between them. The DNA for the CDR3 is TGCGCCAGCAGCCCAGAACAGGGCACTGAAGCTTTCTTT. It yields the protein CASSPEQGTEAFF.

CDR3 protein: CASTRPGDTYEQYF. The CDR3 DNA sequence: TGTGCCAGCACCAGACCAGGGGATACCTACGAGCAGTACTTC. The chain joins TRBV28 to TRBJ2-7; D is perhaps TRBD1 (6 bases). Trimming removed 7 bases from V and 2 bases from J, with 15 bases in between. The CDR3 is 14 amino acids. Germline V gives CDR1 MDHEN, CDR2 SYDVKM.

The chain combines TRBV11-2 with TRBJ1-1, with 8 positions matching TRBD1. Germline trimming cut 1 base from V and 1 base from J; bases unmatched to any gene: 5. The CDR3 length is 16 residues. The germline CDR1 and CDR2 sequences are SGHAT and FQNNGV. The CDR3 loop reads CASSLVRGRKNTEAFF. In DNA, the CDR3 is TGTGCCAGCAGCTTAGTCAGGGGGCGAAAGAACACTGAAGCTTTCTTT.

This clone was counted only a few times. The chain combines TRBV2 with TRBJ1-5, with D tentatively TRBD1 (6 bases). Germline CDR1 and CDR2: SNHLY and FYNNEI. The CDR3 consists of 14 residues. V dropped 6 bases and J dropped 6 bases, with 15 bases sitting between them. This CDR3 is CASSLHRDGQPQHF. The CDR3 coding sequence is TGTGCCAGCAGCTTACACAGGGATGGTCAGCCCCAGCATTTT.

This clone came up a few times. The J gene is TRBJ2-7, the V gene TRBV28; a weak D match, TRBD1 (5 bases). The germline V and J ends were trimmed by 4 bases and 2 bases, with 12 bases remaining between them. Germline lookup yields CDR1 MDHEN and CDR2 SYDVKM. The CDR3 is 14 residues long. The CDR3 reads CASSYRQGAYEQYF. The CDR3 coding sequence is TGTGCCAGCAGTTATCGGCAGGGCGCCTACGAGCAGTACTTC.

V and J are TRBV28 and TRBJ1-4; D ambiguous. Germline V gives CDR1 MDHEN, CDR2 SYDVKM. The ends were cut back, 3 bases at V and 0 bases at J, with 17 bases in the middle. The CDR3 length is 18 residues. CDR3 sequence: CASSFFAGSPPTNEKLFF. The CDR3 DNA is TGTGCCAGCAGTTTTTTCGCAGGATCCCCTCCAACTAATGAAAAACTGTTTTTT.

Points on this clone: This specimen includes other DNA sequences encoding the same CDR3. This sequence joins TRBV28 and TRBJ2-7; D gene unclear. CDR1 is MDHEN and CDR2 is SYDVKM in the germline V gene. CDR3 length: 13 amino acids. The V gene lost 2 bases and the J gene lost 2 bases, with 7 bases spanning the gap. The CDR3 sequence is CASSLQTAYEQYF. CDR3 bases: TGTGCCAGCAGTTTACAAACAGCCTACGAGCAGTACTTC.

This clone was recorded only once. The chain employs TRBV19 and TRBJ1-2; 8 nucleotides line up with TRBD1. J gave up 3 bases and V 4 bases, and 4 bases lay outside the gene matches. The CDR3 contains 14 residues. Germline lookup yields CDR1 LNHDA and CDR2 SQIVND (reference sequence). For the CDR3, the DNA is TGTGCCAGTAGTACCCTACAGGGGGACTATGGCTACACCTTC. Encoded protein: CASSTLQGDYGYTF.

The gene calls are TRBV7-9 and TRBJ1-1; TRBD1 might be the D (5 bases). The germline V and J ends were trimmed by 6 bases and 6 bases, with 14 bases remaining between them. The CDR3 is made up of 13 amino acids. The V gene's germline CDR1 is SEHNR and CDR2 FQNEAQ (reference sequence). This CDR3 reads CASSPLGDSEAFF. Here the CDR3 DNA reads TGTGCCAGCAGTCCATTAGGGGATTCTGAAGCTTTCTTT.

J is TRBJ2-5 and V is TRBV6-1, with 9 bases aligning to TRBD1. Germline assignment: CDR1 MNHNS and CDR2 SASEGT. The CDR3 totals 15 residues. The V segment lost 6 bases and the J segment 7 bases; nucleotides outside the gene matches: 12. CDR3 sequence (DNA): TGTGCCAGCAGAGAAACCAACAGGGGGCGGGGGACCCAGTACTTC. This encodes CASRETNRGRGTQYF.

This chain links TRBV18 with TRBJ2-1; 7 bases match TRBD2. The CDR3 covers 13 residues. The J segment lost 5 bases and the V segment lost 8 bases, leaving 6 bases of the junction unmatched. From germline, CDR1 is KGHSH and CDR2 LQKENI. CDR3 protein: CASNGGLDNEQFF. CDR3 DNA sequence: TGTGCCAGCAACGGGGGGTTGGACAATGAGCAGTTCTTC.

The genes are TRBV15 and TRBJ2-2; 9 bases are shared with TRBD1. J was trimmed by 6 bases and V by 0 bases; bases with no gene match: 8. Germline V lookup: CDR1 LNHNV, CDR2 YYDKDF (reference sequence). The CDR3 runs to 17 residues. The CDR3 nucleotides are TGTGCCACCAGCAGAGATCTAGCACAGGGGGCATCCGGGGAGCTGTTTTTT. Its protein product is CATSRDLAQGASGELFF.

The chain's CDR3 is CASSSGTSGNNEQFF. CDR3 DNA sequence: TGTGCCAGCAGTTCGGGGACTAGCGGGAACAATGAGCAGTTCTTC. The gene calls are TRBV6-5 and TRBJ2-1; 13 bases are shared with TRBD2. From germline, CDR1 is MNHEY and CDR2 SVGAGI. The junction had 2 bases not matched to a gene; V was cut back by 4 bases and J by 5 bases. The CDR3 runs 15 residues.

This clone showed up just once. The chain has TRBV7-9 and TRBJ2-2; the match to TRBD2 covers 11 bases. V was clipped by 3 bases and J by 7 bases; unmatched bases: 16. Germline V gene sequence: CDR1 SEHNR, CDR2 FQNEAQ (reference sequence). This CDR3 contains 19 residues. The CDR3 is CASSLPSTSGSNVYGELFF. The CDR3 DNA sequence: TGTGCCAGCAGCTTGCCTTCCACTAGCGGGAGTAATGTGTACGGGGAGCTGTTTTTT.